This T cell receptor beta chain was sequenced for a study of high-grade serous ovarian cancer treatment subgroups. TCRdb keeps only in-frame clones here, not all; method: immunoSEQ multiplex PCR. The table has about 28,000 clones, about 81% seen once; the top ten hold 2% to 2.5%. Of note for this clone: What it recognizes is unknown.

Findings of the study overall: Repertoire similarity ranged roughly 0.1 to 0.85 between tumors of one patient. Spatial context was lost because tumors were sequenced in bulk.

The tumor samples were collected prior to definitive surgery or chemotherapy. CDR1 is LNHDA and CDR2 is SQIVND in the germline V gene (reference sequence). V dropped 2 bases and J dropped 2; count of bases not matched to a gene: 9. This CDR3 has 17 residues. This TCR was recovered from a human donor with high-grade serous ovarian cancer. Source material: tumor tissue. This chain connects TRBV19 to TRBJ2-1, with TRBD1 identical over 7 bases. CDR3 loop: CASSIPPDRVTYNEQFF. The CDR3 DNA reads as TGTGCCAGTAGTATACCCCCCGACAGGGTGACCTACAATGAGCAGTTCTTC.